This entry lists 7 T cell receptor beta chains sequenced from one sample in a study of beta chain features in type 1 diabetes. General study findings and limits: TCRB CDR3s were moderately but significantly shorter in Type 1 diabetes patients in all four CD4+ subsets.

The whole isolated RNA underwent reverse transcription, so sequencing captured expressed TCRB transcripts. Only in-frame clones appear in the TCRdb table, and some are missing; sequencing was by immunoSEQ multiplex PCR. The sample lists about 340,000 clones; approximately 13% were seen once. Their target antigens are unknown. The material sequenced was naive CD4+ T cells from blood. The source of these receptors is a woman aged 18 to 35 with type 1 diabetes.

This clone occurred once. The V and J genes are TRBV4-3 and TRBJ1-5; TRBD1 might be the D (6 bases). Germline V gene sequence: CDR1 LGHNA, CDR2 YSLEER. The germline V and J ends were trimmed by 0 bases and 2 bases, with 11 bases remaining between them. CDR3 length equals 16 residues. Here the CDR3 reads CASSQDGRGGNQPQHF. For the CDR3, the DNA is TGCGCCAGCAGCCAAGACGGCAGGGGAGGCAATCAGCCCCAGCATTTT.

The chain is built from TRBV5-4 and TRBJ2-7, with D tentatively TRBD2 (6 bases). The germline V and J ends were trimmed by 3 bases and 6 bases, with 13 bases remaining between them. CDR1 and CDR2 from the germline V gene are SGHNT and YYREEE (reference sequence). The length of the CDR3 is 13 residues. The CDR3 DNA sequence: TGTGCCAGCAGCTCCGGGACTCAGTTCGAGCAGTACGTC. Its translation: CASSSGTQFEQYV.

This clone was detected only a few times. The chain couples TRBV2 to TRBJ2-7, with 9 nucleotides matching TRBD2. Per the germline V gene, CDR1 is SNHLY and CDR2 is FYNNEI. V gave up 3 bases and J gave up 1 base; unmatched junction bases: 4. The CDR3 runs to 15 residues. CDR3 sequence: CASSDRSGGSYEQYF. The CDR3, as DNA: TGTGCCAGCAGTGACCGTAGCGGGGGATCCTACGAGCAGTACTTC.

The chain links TRBV15 to TRBJ1-2; 12 positions match TRBD1. Unmatched junction bases numbered 10, after V lost 1 base and J lost 4 bases. Germline CDR1 LNHNV, CDR2 YYDKDF (reference sequence). The CDR3 extends over 18 amino acids. CDR3 DNA sequence: TGTGCCACCAGCAGAGGTGCCCGAACGGGACAGGGGGCCTATGGCTACACCTTC. Encoded protein: CATSRGARTGQGAYGYTF. Based on the CDR3 plus reference TRBV15 and TRBJ1-2, the full variable domain is DAMVIQNPRYQVTQFGKPVTLSCSQTLNHNVMYWYQQKSSQAPKLLFHYYDKDFNNEADTPDNFQSRRPNTSFCFLDIRSPGLGDTAMYLCATSRGARTGQGAYGYTFGSGTRLTVV.

About this clone itself: The identical CDR3 is also encoded by other nucleotide sequences in the sample. CDR3 residues: CAISPGQGTGELFF. Written as DNA, the CDR3 is TGTGCCATTTCGCCGGGACAGGGAACCGGGGAGCTGTTTTTT. The chain uses TRBV10-3 and TRBJ2-2, with 9 bases identical to TRBD1. The J segment lost 5 bases and the V segment lost 9 bases, leaving 7 bases of the junction unmatched. This CDR3 is built from 14 residues. Looked up from germline, CDR1 is ENHRY and CDR2 is SYGVKD.

V usage is TRBV29-1 and J usage is TRBJ2-1; weak D call: TRBD2 (6 bases). This CDR3 comprises 14 residues. V lost 6 bases to trimming and J lost 10 bases, with 22 bases between them. Germline V gives CDR1 SQVTM, CDR2 ANQGSEA. The CDR3 reads CSVVGGTAWGEQFF. The CDR3 nucleotides are TGCAGCGTGGTTGGGGGGACGGCCTGGGGAGAGCAGTTCTTC.

This chain uses TRBV5-1 with TRBJ2-7; 9 bases map to TRBD1. Germline V CDR1 and CDR2: SGHRS, YFSETQ. V shed 4 bases, J shed 5 bases, and the junction held 10 bases outside the gene matches. There are 15 residues in the CDR3. The CDR3 spells CASSLGTGSVDEQYF. The CDR3 nucleotides read TGCGCCAGCAGCCTCGGGACAGGGTCGGTGGACGAGCAGTACTTC.